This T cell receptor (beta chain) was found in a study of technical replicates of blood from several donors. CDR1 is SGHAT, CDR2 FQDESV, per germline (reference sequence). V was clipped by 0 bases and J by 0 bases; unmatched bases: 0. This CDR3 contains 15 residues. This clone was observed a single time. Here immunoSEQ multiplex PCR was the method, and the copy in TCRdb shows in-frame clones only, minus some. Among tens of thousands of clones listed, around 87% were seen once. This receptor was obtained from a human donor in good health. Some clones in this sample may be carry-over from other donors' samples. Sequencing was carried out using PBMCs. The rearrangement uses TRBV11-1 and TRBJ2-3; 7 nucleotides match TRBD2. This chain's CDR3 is CASSLAGGSTDTQYF. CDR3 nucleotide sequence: TGTGCCAGCAGCTTAGCGGGAGGGAGCACAGATACGCAGTATTTT.